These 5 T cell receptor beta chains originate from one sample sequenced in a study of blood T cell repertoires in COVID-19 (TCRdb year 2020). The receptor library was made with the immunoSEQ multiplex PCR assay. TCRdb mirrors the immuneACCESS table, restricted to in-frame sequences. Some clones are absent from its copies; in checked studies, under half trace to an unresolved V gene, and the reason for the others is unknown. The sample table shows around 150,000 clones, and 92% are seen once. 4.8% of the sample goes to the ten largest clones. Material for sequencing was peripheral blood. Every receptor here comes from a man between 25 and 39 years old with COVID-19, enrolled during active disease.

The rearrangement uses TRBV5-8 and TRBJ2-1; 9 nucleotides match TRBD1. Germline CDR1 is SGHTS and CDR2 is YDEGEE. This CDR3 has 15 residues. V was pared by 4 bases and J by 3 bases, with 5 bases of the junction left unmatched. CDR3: CASSLDRGYYNEQFF. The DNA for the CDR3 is TGTGCCAGCAGCCTTGACAGGGGGTACTACAATGAGCAGTTCTTC.

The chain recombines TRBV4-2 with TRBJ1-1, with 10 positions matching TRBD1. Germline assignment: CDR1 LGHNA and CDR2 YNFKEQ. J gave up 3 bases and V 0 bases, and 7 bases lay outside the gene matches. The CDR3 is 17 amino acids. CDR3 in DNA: TGTGCCAGCAGCCAAGAGGGCGGGACAGGGGTACACACTGAAGCTTTCTTT. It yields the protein CASSQEGGTGVHTEAFF.

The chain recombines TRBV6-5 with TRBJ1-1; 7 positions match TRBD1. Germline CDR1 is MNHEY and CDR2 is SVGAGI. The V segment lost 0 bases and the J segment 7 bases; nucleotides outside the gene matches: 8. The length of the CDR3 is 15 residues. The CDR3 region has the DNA TGTGCCAGCAGTTACTCGGGCGGGACAGCGATTGAAGCTTTCTTT. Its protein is CASSYSGGTAIEAFF.

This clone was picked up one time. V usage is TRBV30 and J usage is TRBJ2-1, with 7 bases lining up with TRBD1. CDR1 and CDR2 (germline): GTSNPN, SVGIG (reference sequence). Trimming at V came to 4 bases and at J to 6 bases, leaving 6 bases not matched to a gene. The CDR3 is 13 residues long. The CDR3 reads CAWTTAGGNEQFF. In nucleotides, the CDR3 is TGTGCCTGGACTACCGCAGGGGGCAATGAGCAGTTCTTC.

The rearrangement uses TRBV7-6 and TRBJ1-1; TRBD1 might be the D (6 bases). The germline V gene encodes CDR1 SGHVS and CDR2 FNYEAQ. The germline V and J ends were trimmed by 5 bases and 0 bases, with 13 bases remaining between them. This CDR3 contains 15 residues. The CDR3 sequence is CASSQLTGLNTEAFF. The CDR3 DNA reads TGTGCCAGCAGCCAACTTACAGGGCTGAACACTGAAGCTTTCTTT.